This T cell receptor beta chain emerged from a study of Graves' ophthalmopathy and Graves' hyperthyroidism. Notes on this clonotype: What it binds is unknown.

Overall study findings and caveats: Ophthalmopathy was separated from stable hyperthyroidism by a 13-signature model with roughly 91% sensitivity and around 84% specificity.

The diagnostic workup employed clinical symptoms, serum thyroxine, TRAb, thyroid ultrasound and orbital computed tomography. For repertoire sequencing, the TCR beta CDR3 regions were amplified from RNA transcripts. Second-round multiplex PCR came after a first-round RT-PCR that employed HTBI primers. TCRdb analysed the multiplex PCR reads with MiXCR anew, one entry per CDR3 protein. Of over a million distinct CDR3 sequences listed, 35% to 45% are singletons. Deletions cut 7 bases from V and 6 bases from J, with 16 bases between. The CDR3 sequence is 14 residues long. In germline, CDR1 is MNHNS, CDR2 SASEGT.

The TCR originated in an adult man with Graves' hyperthyroidism. The rearrangement joins TRBV6-1 to TRBJ1-5; unclear D gene. The sample comprised peripheral blood or thyroid tissue (not recorded which). In nucleotides, the CDR3 is TGTGCCAGCACGCATGGGGTTAGGACTCAGCCCCAGCATTTT. It codes for CASTHGVRTQPQHF.